Presented here are 25 T cell receptor beta chains from one specimen sequenced in a study of control samples from healthy donors and cancer patients. The repertoire was sequenced with immunoSEQ multiplex PCR; TCRdb's copy has only in-frame clones and lacks some. The sample lists about 54,000 clones, 95% to 97% occurring once. Input material: blood. The origin of the receptors is a young woman in good health.

This clone is a singleton in its sample. The chain has TRBV5-1 and TRBJ1-3, with D unresolved. V dropped 2 bases and J dropped 0 bases, with 9 bases sitting between them. There are 15 residues in the CDR3. From germline, CDR1 is SGHRS and CDR2 YFSETQ. The CDR3 DNA follows: TGCGCCAGCAGCTTAAGTTCAATCTCTGGAAACACCATATATTTT. This gives the protein CASSLSSISGNTIYF.

This chain links TRBV10-3 with TRBJ2-1; TRBD2 matches 7 bases. CDR3 length: 15 amino acids. Germline V CDR1 and CDR2: ENHRY, SYGVKD. With 8 bases clipped from V and 5 bases from J, the junction kept 12 bases outside the gene matches. CDR3 sequence (DNA): TGTGCCATCCCGGGGGAGGGTAGTAGGGACAATGAGCAGTTCTTC. This encodes CAIPGEGSRDNEQFF.

This rearrangement joins TRBV6-5 to TRBJ2-7; 12 nucleotides match TRBD1. Germline V gene data show CDR1 as MNHEY and CDR2 as SVGAGI. The CDR3 has 15 residues. V dropped 7 bases and J dropped 4; count of bases not matched to a gene: 8. The CDR3 protein is CASIPGQGAVYEQYF. CDR3 sequence (DNA): TGTGCCAGCATCCCGGGACAGGGGGCCGTGTACGAGCAGTACTTC.

The chain couples TRBV11-2 to TRBJ2-5, with D perhaps TRBD2 (5 bases). Germline V gene lookup returns CDR1 SGHAT and CDR2 FQNNGV. This CDR3 contains 14 residues. Trimming took 1 base from V and 4 from J, leaving 10 bases between them. The CDR3 spells CASSLAALAETQYF. The DNA for the CDR3 is TGTGCCAGCAGCTTAGCGGCGCTAGCAGAGACCCAGTACTTC.

The V call is TRBV9, the J call TRBJ2-1; perhaps TRBD1 as D (7 bases). The germline V and J ends were trimmed by 2 bases and 8 bases, with 20 bases remaining between them. Germline CDR1 and CDR2: SGDLS and YYNGEE. The CDR3 is 16 residues long. DNA for the CDR3: TGTGCCAGCAGCGTGCTGGGTCAGGGGGGAGTCGATGAGCAGTTCTTC. It translates to CASSVLGQGGVDEQFF.

The chain is built from TRBV19 and TRBJ2-7; weak D call: TRBD1 (6 bases). Per germline, CDR1 LNHDA and CDR2 SQIVND (reference sequence). The CDR3 loop spans 15 amino acids. V lost 3 bases to trimming and J lost 3 bases, with 15 bases between them. CDR3 sequence (DNA): TGTGCCAGTAGTATTGGGTTGGGGACAAACTACGAGCAGTACTTC. Protein product: CASSIGLGTNYEQYF.

This chain connects TRBV28 to TRBJ1-4; D not certain. Germline V gene data show CDR1 as MDHEN and CDR2 as SYDVKM. The CDR3 has 15 amino acids. V shed 2 bases and J shed 4 bases, with 11 bases lying between them. CDR3 protein: CASSLPGNNNEKLFF. CDR3 nucleotide sequence: TGTGCCAGCAGTTTACCCGGCAATAATAATGAAAAACTGTTTTTT.

V and J are TRBV28 and TRBJ2-1, with 7 bases aligning to TRBD2. This CDR3 comprises 15 residues. V was pared by 6 bases and J by 0 bases, with 5 bases of the junction left unmatched. The germline V gene has CDR1 MDHEN and CDR2 SYDVKM. This CDR3 reads CASRPGGSSYNEQFF. CDR3 coding DNA: TGTGCCAGCAGACCAGGCGGGAGCTCCTACAATGAGCAGTTCTTC.

The chain couples TRBV7-2 to TRBJ2-2; TRBD2 matches 9 bases. The CDR3 is made up of 17 amino acids. After removal of 1 base from V and 7 bases from J, the junction contained 10 bases not matched to a gene. Germline lookup yields CDR1 SGHTA and CDR2 FQGNSA. This chain's CDR3 is CASSLGPSGRSFGELFF. Written as DNA, the CDR3 is TGTGCCAGCAGCTTAGGCCCCAGCGGGAGGTCTTTCGGGGAGCTGTTTTTT.

This chain joins TRBV28 and TRBJ2-7, with 12 bases identical to TRBD2. V shed 3 bases, J shed 7 bases, and the junction held 4 bases outside the gene matches. This CDR3 spans 14 amino acids. The germline V gene encodes CDR1 MDHEN and CDR2 SYDVKM. CDR3 sequence: CASSFRLAGEEQYF. In nucleotides, the CDR3 is TGTGCCAGCAGTTTCCGACTAGCGGGAGAGGAGCAGTACTTC.

The J gene is TRBJ1-1, the V gene TRBV29-1, with D uncertain. The CDR3 sequence is 16 residues long. From germline, CDR1 is SQVTM and CDR2 ANQGSEA. V was trimmed by 3 bases and J by 0 bases, leaving 17 bases between them. CDR3 amino acids: CSVEFRRVGMNTEAFF. The CDR3 nucleotides are TGCAGCGTTGAGTTTAGGAGGGTGGGCATGAACACTGAAGCTTTCTTT.

This sequence joins TRBV10-3 and TRBJ2-3; D possibly corresponds to TRBD2 (5 bases). Trimming cost V 6 bases and J 1 base, with 14 bases left between them. The CDR3 consists of 15 residues. Per the germline V gene, CDR1 is ENHRY and CDR2 is SYGVKD. The CDR3 coding sequence is TGTGCCATCAGCGCTGTGGGAGAGGGCACAGATACGCAGTATTTT. Amino acid sequence: CAISAVGEGTDTQYF.

The V and J genes are TRBV6-5 and TRBJ1-4; 9 bases agree with TRBD1. From germline, CDR1 is MNHEY and CDR2 SVGAGI. The CDR3 covers 15 residues. The V and J ends lost 3 bases and 7 bases, in that order; junction bases with no gene match: 6. This CDR3 reads CASSYSGTGFEKLFF. The CDR3 bases are TGTGCCAGCAGTTATTCCGGGACAGGGTTTGAAAAACTGTTTTTT.

The chain links TRBV6-5 to TRBJ2-7; no firm D call. The CDR3 spans 13 residues. Trimming left V 8 bases short and J 3 bases short, with 14 bases between. Germline CDR1 is MNHEY and CDR2 is SVGAGI. This CDR3 is CASRLGFGYEQYF. The CDR3 coding sequence is TGTGCCAGCCGTCTTGGATTCGGCTACGAGCAGTACTTC.

The V gene is TRBV24-1, the J gene TRBJ2-1, with 12 bases matching TRBD2. Germline V gene sequence: CDR1 KGHDR, CDR2 SFDVKD. The CDR3 spans 14 residues. The trim removed 5 bases at V and 7 bases at J, leaving 2 bases unmatched. The CDR3 here is CATSGLAGVNEQFF. The CDR3 DNA reads TGTGCCACCAGTGGACTAGCGGGAGTTAATGAGCAGTTCTTC.

This chain links TRBV1 with TRBJ1-4; the D call of TRBD1 is as the table states it, not checked on the DNA. TRBV1 counts as a pseudogene. CDR3 length: 16 amino acids. The chain's CDR3 is CTSSQGGQFWGEKLFF. Written as DNA, the CDR3 is TGCACCAGCAGCCAAGGCGGACAGTTCTGGGGTGAAAAACTGTTTTTT.

The V call is TRBV27, the J call TRBJ1-4; D unresolved. The CDR3 is 15 residues long. Germline V gene lookup returns CDR1 MNHEY and CDR2 SMNVEV (reference sequence). Deletions cut 6 bases from V and 0 bases from J, with 11 bases between. CDR3 sequence (DNA): TGTGCCAGCAGGGGAGGGCCTGCAACTAATGAAAAACTGTTTTTT. Protein: CASRGGPATNEKLFF.

This chain links TRBV28 with TRBJ1-6; possibly TRBD1 for D (5 bases). Germline-derived CDR1 and CDR2 are MDHEN and SYDVKM. CDR3 length: 18 residues. The germline V and J ends were trimmed by 3 bases and 6 bases, with 21 bases remaining between them. The CDR3 here is CASSFDRDLGLGNSPLHF. For the CDR3, the DNA is TGTGCCAGCAGTTTCGACCGGGACTTAGGACTTGGTAATTCACCCCTCCACTTT. Supplemented by reference TRBV28 and TRBJ1-6, the full variable domain reads DVKVTQSSRYLVKRTGEKVFLECVQDMDHENMFWYRQDPGLGLRLIYFSYDVKMKEKGDIPEGYSVSREKKERFSLILESASTNQTSMYLCASSFDRDLGLGNSPLHFGNGTRLTVT.

V usage is TRBV6-5 and J usage is TRBJ1-5; perhaps TRBD1 as D (6 bases). Germline V gene lookup returns CDR1 MNHEY and CDR2 SVGAGI. V gave up 2 bases and J gave up 7 bases, with 9 bases separating them. The CDR3 runs 13 residues. The CDR3 nucleotides read TGTGCCAGCAGTTACACAGGGAAACAGCCCCAGCATTTT. It codes for CASSYTGKQPQHF.

V gene TRBV19 combines with J gene TRBJ1-2; 8 nucleotides line up with TRBD1. V gave up 6 bases and J gave up 6 bases; unmatched junction bases: 12. Germline V gene data show CDR1 as LNHDA and CDR2 as SQIVND (reference sequence). This CDR3 contains 15 residues. CDR3 DNA sequence: TGTGCCAGTAGCAGAGTCGCAGGGGGCTTTGATGGCTACACCTTC. This gives the protein CASSRVAGGFDGYTF.

The genes are TRBV28 and TRBJ1-3; no reliable D call. From germline, CDR1 is MDHEN and CDR2 SYDVKM. The CDR3 totals 13 residues. The V end lost 3 bases, the J end lost 1 base, and 4 bases lay between the germline ends. CDR3 in DNA: TGTGCCAGCAGTTTTAGGTCTGGAAACACCATATATTTT. Its protein is CASSFRSGNTIYF.

This chain joins TRBV27 and TRBJ2-3; 7 positions match TRBD1. The trim removed 4 bases at V and 7 bases at J, leaving 8 bases unmatched. The CDR3 runs to 14 residues. The V gene's germline CDR1 is MNHEY and CDR2 SMNVEV (reference sequence). The CDR3 is CASSYGTAANTQYF. CDR3 bases: TGTGCCAGCAGTTACGGGACAGCTGCGAATACGCAGTATTTT.

The table lists this clone with a count of one. This chain joins TRBV5-6 and TRBJ2-1; 13 nucleotides align to TRBD2. Unmatched junction bases numbered 5, after V lost 2 bases and J lost 3 bases. The CDR3 covers 17 residues. Germline-derived CDR1 and CDR2 are SGHDT and YYEEEE. The CDR3 DNA sequence: TGTGCCAGCAGCTTAAAATGGACTAGCGGGAGCTACAATGAGCAGTTCTTC. Translating gives CASSLKWTSGSYNEQFF.

Notes on this clone: Other DNA sequences of this sample code for an identical CDR3. The chain uses TRBV2 and TRBJ2-6; D not certain. In germline, CDR1 is SNHLY, CDR2 FYNNEI. The CDR3 contains 13 residues. The V gene lost 5 bases and the J gene lost 2 bases, with 4 bases spanning the gap. The chain's CDR3 is CASSPAGANVLTF. The CDR3 DNA follows: TGTGCCAGCAGTCCTGCTGGGGCCAACGTCCTGACTTTC.

The chain combines TRBV19 with TRBJ2-7; 9 bases align to TRBD1. Per the germline V gene, CDR1 is LNHDA and CDR2 is SQIVND (reference sequence). The CDR3 runs 14 residues. Trimming at V came to 5 bases and at J to 4 bases, leaving 6 bases not matched to a gene. CDR3 DNA: TGTGCCAGTAGTCAGACGACAGGGGGTTACGAGCAGTACTTC. It translates to CASSQTTGGYEQYF.